Sequencing of this TCR beta chain was carried out in a study of T cells in Graves' hyperthyroidism and ophthalmopathy. Background on the study: Peripheral blood was obtained at initial diagnosis, preceding any treatment.

At least ten counts were recorded for this clonotype. Aged 18 to 65, the patients had hyperthyroidism that was newly diagnosed and had lasted under 2 months. TCR beta CDR3 regions were amplified from RNA transcripts. First-round RT-PCR targeting the TCR CDR3 was performed with the HTBI primer set. One entry per CDR3 protein results from TCRdb running MiXCR on the multiplex PCR reads. The top ten hold approximately 14% of the sample, which has around 420,000 distinct CDR3 sequences, around 14% seen once. The sample comprised blood. This TCR was recovered from a woman aged 18-30 years with Graves' hyperthyroidism.

The CDR3 DNA is TGTGCCACCAGCAGAGGGGGTCTAGCGTGGAATGAGCAGTTCTTC. It specifies CATSRGGLAWNEQFF. The rearrangement links TRBV15 to TRBJ2-1, with a weak D call TRBD2 (6 bases). Trimming shortened V by 1 base and J by 7 bases, and 14 bases separated the two germline ends. This CDR3 is built from 15 residues. Germline CDR1 reads LNHNV; CDR2 reads YYDKDF (reference sequence).